This T cell receptor beta chain was observed in a study of T-cell memory formation after mild COVID-19. TCRdb re-called the 5' RACE reads through MiXCR, storing one row per CDR3 protein. Here the sample spans tens of thousands of distinct CDR3 sequences, around 16% being singletons. Between the trimmed V and J ends, which lost 0 bases and 0 bases, there was a span of 9 bases. CDR3 length equals 16 residues. Germline CDR1 is MNHEY and CDR2 is SVGAGI. The chain uses TRBV6-5 and TRBJ1-3; no clear D gene. The receptor was isolated from a man aged 18 to 35 who had mild COVID-19 (a few samples of this study predate the infection). Cell type and time point are not known. Input material: PBMCs or a T cell subset sorted from them (not recorded which). The CDR3 reads CASSYSSGYSGNTIYF. As DNA, the CDR3 is TGTGCCAGCAGTTACTCGAGTGGCTACTCTGGAAACACCATATATTTT.